These 11 T cell receptor beta chains came from one sample sequenced in a study of cytomegalovirus exposure and HLA in healthy donors. This PCR relied on a set of 60 Vbeta primers and 13 Jbeta primers. TCRdb's table, derived via immunoSEQ multiplex PCR, lists solely in-frame clones and lacks some. This repertoire comprises approximately 82,000 clones; its ten largest clones make up approximately 1.4%. The material sequenced was PBMCs. Receptors were obtained from a woman between 55 and 75 years old in good health and CMV-seronegative.

The J gene is TRBJ1-4, the V gene TRBV27, with TRBD1 matching 10 bases. This CDR3 spans 14 amino acids. Losses at the gene ends were 4 bases for V and 8 bases for J; bases not matched to a gene: 4. The germline CDR1 and CDR2 sequences are MNHEY and SMNVEV (reference sequence). CDR3 sequence (DNA): TGTGCCAGCAGTTCCGGGACAGGGGTAGAAAAACTGTTTTTT. Amino acids: CASSSGTGVEKLFF.

The rearrangement links TRBV28 to TRBJ1-5; D remains ambiguous. CDR1 is MDHEN and CDR2 is SYDVKM in the germline V gene. V gave up 7 bases and J gave up 7 bases, with 11 bases separating them. The CDR3 loop spans 12 amino acids. The CDR3 DNA sequence: TGTGCCAGCAACACCACCCCACAGCCCCAGCATTTT. Its protein product is CASNTTPQPQHF.

The chain combines TRBV5-1 with TRBJ1-1, with D uncertain. Germline V gives CDR1 SGHRS, CDR2 YFSETQ. Between the trimmed V and J ends, which lost 2 bases and 4 bases, there was a span of 12 bases. The CDR3 runs to 14 residues. CDR3 sequence (DNA): TGCGCCAGCAGCTTTACAGCAGTGCCCACTGAAGCTTTCTTT. Residues: CASSFTAVPTEAFF.

The J gene is TRBJ2-7, the V gene TRBV4-3; tentatively, D is TRBD2 (6 bases). Looked up from germline, CDR1 is LGHNA and CDR2 is YSLEER. V dropped 0 bases and J dropped 2 bases, with 14 bases sitting between them. CDR3 length: 16 amino acids. CDR3 in amino acids: CASSQDWDSDPYEQYF. The CDR3 region has the DNA TGCGCCAGCAGCCAAGACTGGGACTCGGATCCCTACGAGCAGTACTTC.

The chain recombines TRBV6-1 with TRBJ1-1; TRBD1 matches at 11 bases. Germline V gene data show CDR1 as MNHNS and CDR2 as SASEGT. The V segment lost 7 bases and the J segment 1 base; nucleotides outside the gene matches: 2. CDR3 length: 14 amino acids. This CDR3 is CASMDRGRNTEAFF. CDR3 DNA: TGTGCCAGCATGGACAGGGGGCGGAACACTGAAGCTTTCTTT.

Of note for this clone: A read error may account for a junction end that differs from germline. The sample carries other DNA sequences with the same CDR3. The V call is TRBV28, the J call TRBJ2-5, with a tentative D call TRBD2 (6 bases). Germline CDR1 is MDHEN and CDR2 is SYDVKM. The CDR3 contains 14 residues. The CDR3, as DNA: TGCGCCAGCAGTTTATCTAGCGAGTGGGAGACCCAGTACTTC. Amino acid sequence: CASSLSSEWETQYF.

The chain couples TRBV29-1 to TRBJ2-3; perhaps TRBD2 as D (5 bases). CDR3 length: 13 amino acids. Germline CDR1 and CDR2: SQVTM and ANQGSEA. Here the CDR3 DNA reads TGCAGTCATGCAGGACTGGGCACAGATACGCAGTATTTT. Translating it yields CSHAGLGTDTQYF.

The chain couples TRBV2 to TRBJ2-7, with 8 bases fitting TRBD2. Unmatched junction bases numbered 11, after V lost 7 bases and J lost 6 bases. Germline V gene data show CDR1 as SNHLY and CDR2 as FYNNEI. This CDR3 contains 14 residues. This chain's CDR3 is CASKLTGGQVEQYF. The CDR3 nucleotides read TGTGCCAGCAAATTAACGGGAGGGCAGGTCGAGCAGTACTTC.

V gene TRBV6-5 combines with J gene TRBJ2-7; 7 bases align to TRBD2. The length of the CDR3 is 15 residues. Germline V gives CDR1 MNHEY, CDR2 SVGAGI. Trimming took 7 bases from V and 2 from J; bases not matched to a gene: 11. The CDR3 coding sequence is TGTGCCAGCATCGCCGGACTAGTGGGTCCCTACGAGCAGTACTTC. Translation gives CASIAGLVGPYEQYF.

The chain links TRBV27 to TRBJ1-2, with a weak D call TRBD1 (5 bases). The CDR3 has 13 residues. Germline loops: CDR1 MNHEY, CDR2 SMNVEV (reference sequence). The V and J ends lost 5 bases and 4 bases respectively, with 11 bases between them. CDR3 DNA sequence: TGTGCCAGCAGTCCGCAGGGATTCTATGGCTACACCTTC. Translating gives CASSPQGFYGYTF.

The CDR3 loop reads CAGSLGPHNEQFF. The CDR3 DNA follows: TGTGCCGGATCACTAGGACCCCACAATGAGCAGTTCTTC. The V gene is TRBV30, the J gene TRBJ2-1; tentatively, D is TRBD2 (5 bases). CDR1 and CDR2 (germline): GTSNPN, SVGIG (reference sequence). CDR3 length: 13 residues. V dropped 8 bases and J dropped 5 bases, with 16 bases sitting between them.